This TCR beta chain was captured in a study of regulatory T cells in long-lasting Graves disease. Overall study results and limits: Among samples with persistent disease, TRBV28, TRBJ1-2 and TRBJ2-5 were favored. Patients with persistent Graves' had lower TCR diversity than newly diagnosed patients. New patients shared about a thousand public clonotypes, fewer than the roughly 3,000 shared by persistent patients.

Construction of TCR beta libraries relied on iRepertoire HTBI primers and on Arm-PCR targeting CDR3 regions. TCRdb processed the multiplex PCR reads anew with MiXCR; each CDR3 protein has one entry. The sample has 300,000 to 500,000 distinct CDR3 sequences, about a fifth seen once. This clonotype was seen only a few times. The antigen is undetermined. The V gene lost 1 base and the J gene lost 0 bases, with 19 bases spanning the gap. Germline-derived CDR1 and CDR2 are SGHAT and FQNNGV. CDR3 size: 18 residues. The time point denotes: persistent/refractory GD, antithyroid drugs over 5 years with positive TRAb. The authors made the TCR library using RNA they extracted from PBMCs. Patients with Graves' disease were diagnosed by American Thyroid Association guidelines.

This sequence joins TRBV11-2 and TRBJ2-7; maybe TRBD1 (6 bases). The starting material was peripheral blood mononuclear cells (PBMCs), obtained when the disease was refractory, from a patient treated with antithyroid drugs. The sequence came from a female donor with Graves disease. The CDR3 sequence: CASSLGWRQGTRSYEQYF. DNA of the CDR3: TGTGCCAGCAGCTTAGGGTGGCGGCAGGGGACCCGCTCCTACGAGCAGTACTTC. The complete variable domain, with remaining parts taken from reference TRBV11-2 and TRBJ2-7, reads EAGVAQSPRYKIIEKRQSVAFWCNPISGHATLYWYQQILGQGPKLLIQFQNNGVVDDSQLPKDRFSAERLKGVDSTLKIQPAKLEDSAVYLCASSLGWRQGTRSYEQYFGPGTRLTVT.